The T cell receptor beta chain under discussion was sequenced for a study of T cell responses to AZD1222 COVID-19 vaccine. Study results and caveats: It should be noted that donors were predominantly white British and more often female, and clonal diversity was possibly underestimated.

Data came from immunoSEQ multiplex PCR; TCRdb stores just in-frame clones and leaves some out. The sample contains 90,000 to 100,000 clones, approximately 91% of which appear only once. Worth noting for this clone: As yet, its antigen is unknown.

The V gene's germline CDR1 is LGHDT and CDR2 YNNKEL (reference sequence). Deletions cut 4 bases from V and 1 base from J, with 10 bases between. The CDR3 has 14 residues. The specimen comprised peripheral blood, sampled 28 days after the second AZD1222 dose. This clonotype was obtained from an adult who received the AZD1222 COVID-19 vaccine. The genes are TRBV3-1 (or the pseudogene TRBV3-2) and TRBJ2-5; possible D gene TRBD2, 6 bases. CDR3: CASSLAGTQETQYF. The CDR3 region has the DNA TGTGCCAGCAGCCTGGCGGGGACCCAAGAGACCCAGTACTTC.